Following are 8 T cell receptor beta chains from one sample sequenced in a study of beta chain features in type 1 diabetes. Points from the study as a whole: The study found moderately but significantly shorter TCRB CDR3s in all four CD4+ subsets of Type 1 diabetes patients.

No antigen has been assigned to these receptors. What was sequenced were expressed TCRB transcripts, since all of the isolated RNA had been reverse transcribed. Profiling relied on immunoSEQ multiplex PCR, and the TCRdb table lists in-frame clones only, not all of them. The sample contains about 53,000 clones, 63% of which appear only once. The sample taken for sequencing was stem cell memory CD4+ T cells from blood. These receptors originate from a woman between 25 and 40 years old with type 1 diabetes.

CDR3 nucleotides: TGCGCCAGCAGCCAAAATCCGGGACAGCCTAATGAAAAACTGTTTTTT. Translating gives CASSQNPGQPNEKLFF. This chain links TRBV4-1 with TRBJ1-4, with 7 bases identical to TRBD1. Germline values: CDR1 MGHRA, CDR2 YSYEKL. This CDR3 contains 16 residues. V shed 2 bases and J 3 bases; nucleotides not matched to a gene: 6.

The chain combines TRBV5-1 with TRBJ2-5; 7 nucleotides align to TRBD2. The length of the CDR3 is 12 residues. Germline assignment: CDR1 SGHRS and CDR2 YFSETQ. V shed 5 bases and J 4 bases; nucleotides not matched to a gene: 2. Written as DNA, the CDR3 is TGCGCCAGCAGTTCGGGGGGAGAGACCCAGTACTTC. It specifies CASSSGGETQYF.

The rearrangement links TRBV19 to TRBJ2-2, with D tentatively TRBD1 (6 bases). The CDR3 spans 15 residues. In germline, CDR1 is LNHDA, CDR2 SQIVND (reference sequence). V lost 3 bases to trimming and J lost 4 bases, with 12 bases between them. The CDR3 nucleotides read TGTGCCAGTAGTATTGGGGGCTCGGTCACCGGGGAGCTGTTTTTT. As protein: CASSIGGSVTGELFF.

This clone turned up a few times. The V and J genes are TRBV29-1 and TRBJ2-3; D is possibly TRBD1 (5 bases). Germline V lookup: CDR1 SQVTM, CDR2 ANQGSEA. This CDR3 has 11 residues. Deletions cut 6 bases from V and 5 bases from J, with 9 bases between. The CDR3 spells CSVHDRDTQYF. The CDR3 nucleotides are TGCAGCGTGCATGACAGAGATACGCAGTATTTT.

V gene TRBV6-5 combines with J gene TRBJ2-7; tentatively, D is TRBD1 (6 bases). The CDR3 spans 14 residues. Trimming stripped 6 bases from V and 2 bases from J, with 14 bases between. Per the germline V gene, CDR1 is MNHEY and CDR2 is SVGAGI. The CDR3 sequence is CASRRQAIAYEQYF. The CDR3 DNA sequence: TGTGCCAGCAGACGACAGGCCATAGCCTACGAGCAGTACTTC.

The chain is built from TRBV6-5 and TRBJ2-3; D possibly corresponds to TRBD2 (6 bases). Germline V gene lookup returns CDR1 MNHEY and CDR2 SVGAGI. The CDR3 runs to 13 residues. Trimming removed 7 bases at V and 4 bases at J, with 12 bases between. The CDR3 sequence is CASTAGWADTQYF. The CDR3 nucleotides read TGTGCCAGCACGGCGGGGTGGGCAGATACGCAGTATTTT.

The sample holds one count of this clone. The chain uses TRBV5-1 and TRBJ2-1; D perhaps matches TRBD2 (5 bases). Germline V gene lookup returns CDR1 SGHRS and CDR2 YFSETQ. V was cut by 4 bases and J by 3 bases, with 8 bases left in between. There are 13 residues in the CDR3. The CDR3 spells CASSGSDYNEQFF. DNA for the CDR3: TGCGCCAGCAGCGGGAGTGACTACAATGAGCAGTTCTTC.

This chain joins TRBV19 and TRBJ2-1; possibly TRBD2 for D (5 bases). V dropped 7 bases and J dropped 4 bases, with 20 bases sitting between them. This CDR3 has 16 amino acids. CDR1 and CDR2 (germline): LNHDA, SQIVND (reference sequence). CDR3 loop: CASMVSEAGTYNEQFF. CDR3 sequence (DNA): TGTGCCAGTATGGTTAGCGAAGCCGGAACATACAATGAGCAGTTCTTC.